Listed here are 8 T cell receptor beta chains from one sample, sequenced in a study of cytomegalovirus exposure and HLA in healthy donors. The PCR was carried out with 60 Vbeta primers and 13 Jbeta primers. The table came from immunoSEQ multiplex PCR; TCRdb's copy has only in-frame clones and leaves some out. Its table lists some 71,000 clones. The source material was PBMCs. The receptors originated from a woman aged 30 to 39 in good health and CMV-seronegative.

On this clone: This same CDR3 is encoded by further DNA sequences in the sample. The chain employs TRBV5-4 and TRBJ2-7; maybe TRBD1 (7 bases). The CDR3 consists of 14 residues. Germline loops: CDR1 SGHNT, CDR2 YYREEE (reference sequence). V shed 0 bases and J shed 3 bases, with 10 bases lying between them. The CDR3 is CASSLGGDSYEQYF. As DNA, the CDR3 is TGTGCCAGCAGCTTGGGGGGGGACAGCTACGAGCAGTACTTC.

This chain uses TRBV7-3 with TRBJ2-1, with TRBD1 identical over 7 bases. Trimming took 4 bases from V and 5 from J; bases not matched to a gene: 11. Germline-derived CDR1 and CDR2 are SGHTA and FQGTGA. This CDR3 has 16 residues. The CDR3 DNA follows: TGTGCCAGCAGCTCCCTCGACAGGGAGCGGAACAATGAGCAGTTCTTC. As protein: CASSSLDRERNNEQFF. Together with reference TRBV7-3 and TRBJ2-1, the CDR3 gives the full variable domain: GAGVSQTPSNKVTEKGKYVELRCDPISGHTALYWYRQSLGQGPEFLIYFQGTGAADDSGLPNDRFFAVRPEGSVSTLKIQRTERGDSAVYLCASSSLDRERNNEQFFGPGTRLTVL.

V and J are TRBV6-4 and TRBJ2-2; unclear D gene. This CDR3 comprises 14 residues. The germline V gene has CDR1 MRHNA and CDR2 SNTAGT. Trimming took 0 bases from V and 4 from J, leaving 6 bases between them. CDR3: CASSDSEVTGELFF. The CDR3 DNA follows: TGTGCCAGCAGTGACTCTGAGGTCACCGGGGAGCTGTTTTTT.

The V and J genes are TRBV9 and TRBJ2-7; TRBD1 might be the D (6 bases). Trimming removed 1 base at V and 3 bases at J, with 8 bases between. The germline V gene encodes CDR1 SGDLS and CDR2 YYNGEE. This CDR3 has 13 residues. DNA for the CDR3: TGTGCCAGCAGCGTAAGGGACAACTACGAGCAGTACTTC. It codes for CASSVRDNYEQYF.

This chain connects TRBV6-6 to TRBJ1-6, with TRBD1 identical over 7 bases. Germline CDR1 reads MNHNY; CDR2 reads SVGAGI (reference sequence). The CDR3 covers 16 residues. V trimming: 3 bases; J trimming: 5 bases; junction bases outside the gene matches: 7. The CDR3 region has the DNA TGTGCCAGCAGTTATGACAAGGGGGCGGATAATTCACCCCTCCACTTT. It specifies CASSYDKGADNSPLHF.

The chain joins TRBV6-5 to TRBJ2-2; D possibly corresponds to TRBD1 (6 bases). CDR3 length: 14 residues. CDR1 and CDR2 (germline): MNHEY, SVGAGI. The V and J ends lost 8 bases and 2 bases respectively, with 12 bases between them. CDR3 sequence (DNA): TGTGCCAGCGTGGACAGCTTAAACACCGGGGAGCTGTTTTTT. Amino acid sequence: CASVDSLNTGELFF.

V usage is TRBV18 and J usage is TRBJ2-5; D is unclear. CDR1 KGHSH and CDR2 LQKENI come from the germline V gene. The CDR3 spans 12 residues. The ends were cut back, 3 bases at V and 5 bases at J, with 7 bases in the middle. Here the CDR3 reads CASSPQAETQYF. In nucleotides, the CDR3 is TGTGCCAGCTCACCCCAAGCGGAGACCCAGTACTTC.

The chain recombines TRBV5-6 with TRBJ1-6; 7 positions match TRBD1. Germline V CDR1 and CDR2: SGHDT, YYEEEE. V was pared by 3 bases and J by 9 bases, with 6 bases of the junction left unmatched. The CDR3 spans 14 residues. CDR3 region: CASSSRDSTSPLHF. CDR3 nucleotide sequence: TGTGCCAGCAGCTCGCGGGACAGCACTTCACCCCTCCACTTT.